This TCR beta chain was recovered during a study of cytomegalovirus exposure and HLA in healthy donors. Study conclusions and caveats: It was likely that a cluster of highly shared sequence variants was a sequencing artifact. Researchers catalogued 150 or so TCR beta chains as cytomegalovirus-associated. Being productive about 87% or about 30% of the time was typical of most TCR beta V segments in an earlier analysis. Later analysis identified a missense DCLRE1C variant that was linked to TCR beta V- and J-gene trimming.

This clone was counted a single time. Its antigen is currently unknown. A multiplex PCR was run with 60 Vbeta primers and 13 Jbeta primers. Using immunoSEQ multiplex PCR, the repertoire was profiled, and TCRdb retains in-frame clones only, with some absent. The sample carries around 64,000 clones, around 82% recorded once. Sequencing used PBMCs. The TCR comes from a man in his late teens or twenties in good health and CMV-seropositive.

This CDR3 is CASSFRLTYEQYF. The CDR3, as DNA: TGTGCCAGCAGTTTCCGACTGACTTACGAGCAGTACTTC. The V and J genes are TRBV28 and TRBJ2-7; D is unresolved. Germline V gene sequence: CDR1 MDHEN, CDR2 SYDVKM. The CDR3 has 13 residues. Trimming removed 3 bases from V and 4 bases from J, with 10 bases in between.